The source of this TCR beta chain is a study of human T cells and chemical hapten exposure. TCRdb re-analysed the RACE reads in MiXCR, keeping a single row per CDR3 protein. The data contain tens of thousands of distinct CDR3 sequences, more than 30% of them singletons. Time point defined: patch test 1, 2 weeks after DPC sensitization. Treatment denoted: therapeutic diphenylcyclopropenone sensitization with weekly scalp DPC. This receptor was obtained from a man aged 35-49 years with alopecia areata. Some clones in this sample may be carry-over from other donors' samples. Sequencing was performed on whole blood, taken in connection with sensitization to the hapten diphenylcyclopropenone (DPC).

The CDR3 is CASSYGTPTTDTQYF. The CDR3 bases are TGTGCCAGCAGTTACGGGACTCCAACCACAGATACGCAGTATTTT. V and J are TRBV12-3 or TRBV12-4 and TRBJ2-3, with D possibly being TRBD2 (6 bases). The V end was cut by 4 bases, the J end by 2 bases, with 13 bases between. This CDR3 comprises 15 residues.